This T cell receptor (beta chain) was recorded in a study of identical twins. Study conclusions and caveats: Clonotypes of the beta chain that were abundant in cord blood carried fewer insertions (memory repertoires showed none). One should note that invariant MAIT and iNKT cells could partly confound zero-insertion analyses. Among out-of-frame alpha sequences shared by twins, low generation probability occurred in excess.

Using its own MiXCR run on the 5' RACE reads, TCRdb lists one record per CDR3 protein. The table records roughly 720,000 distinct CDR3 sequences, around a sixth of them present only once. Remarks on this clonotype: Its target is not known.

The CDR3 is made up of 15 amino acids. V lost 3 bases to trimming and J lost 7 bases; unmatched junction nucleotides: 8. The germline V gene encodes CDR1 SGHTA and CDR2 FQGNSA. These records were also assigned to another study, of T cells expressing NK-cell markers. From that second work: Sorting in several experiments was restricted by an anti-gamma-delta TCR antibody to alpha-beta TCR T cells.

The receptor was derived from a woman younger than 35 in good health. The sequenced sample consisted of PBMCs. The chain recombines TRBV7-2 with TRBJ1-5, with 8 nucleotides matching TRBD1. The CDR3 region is CASSFVGQGEQPQHF. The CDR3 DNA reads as TGTGCCAGCAGCTTCGTCGGACAGGGAGAGCAGCCCCAGCATTTT.